This TCR beta chain was profiled in a study of CD8 T cells in ankylosing spondylitis. Whole-study findings and limits: According to the report, clones linked to the disease were significantly enriched in matched synovial fluid samples taken from ankylosing spondylitis patients. For ankylosing spondylitis blood, a TCR beta motif of about eight highly homologous variants appeared characteristic. Those disease-linked clones were CD8+; they were also relatively rare in peripheral blood.

In its sample, this clonotype was seen a few times. Its specificity is unknown. In making TCR beta libraries, quantitative 5'-RACE with molecular barcodes was used. TCRdb passed the 5' RACE reads through MiXCR, listing each CDR3 protein once. The repertoire holds about 210,000 distinct CDR3 sequences, with about 7% as singletons. The CDR3 length is 16 residues. In germline, CDR1 is MNHNS, CDR2 SASEGT. Between the trimmed V and J ends, which lost 7 bases and 4 bases, there was a span of 22 bases. The receptor was isolated from a male donor with ankylosing spondylitis. The chain uses TRBV6-1 and TRBJ2-5; D may match TRBD1 or TRBD2 (6 bases each). Sequencing was performed on blood, either unsorted or a sorted T cell fraction (not recorded which). The CDR3 nucleotides read TGTGCCAGCACGGGGACACCCTGGGGGACTGCAGAGACCCAGTACTTC. Its translation is CASTGTPWGTAETQYF.